This record looks at one T cell receptor beta chain sequence and its context. Its antigen remains unidentified. Sequencing used immunoSEQ multiplex PCR; TCRdb keeps in-frame clones, though not all of them. The repertoire holds 100,000 or so clones, with around 90% as singletons. The sample comes from a study of T cell responses to AZD1222 COVID-19 vaccine. Germline assignment: CDR1 MDHEN and CDR2 SYDVKM. The V and J ends lost 3 bases and 4 bases respectively, with 6 bases between them. The CDR3 consists of 12 residues. General study points: The donor group comprised mostly white British people and more females; the analysis possibly underestimated clonal diversity.

The V and J genes are TRBV28 and TRBJ2-5; D is unclear. This receptor was taken from an adult in good health. This material consisted of peripheral blood, taken on day 0 of AZD1222 vaccination. This chain's CDR3 is CASSFRGETQYF. The DNA of the CDR3 is TGTGCCAGCAGTTTCCGAGGAGAGACCCAGTACTTC.